The rows below give T cell receptor beta chains drawn from one sample of a study of shared clonotypes between healthy human individuals. TCRdb keeps only in-frame clones here, not all; method: immunoSEQ multiplex PCR. The sample yields more than 550,000 clones, 90% seen once. The material sequenced was memory CD8+ T cells from PBMCs. The receptors stem from a man between 18 and 29 years old in good health. Some clones in this sample may be carry-over from other donors' samples. Both conserved end residues are part of each CDR3. A D gene is named only where the DNA matches it firmly. Clone size, where shown, is once, few, many, or a class for clones that have expanded.

TRBJ1-1	TRBV29-1	-	-	CSVEGSWVEAFF	TGCAGCGTGGAAGGGTCCTGGGTTGAAGCTTTCTTT
TRBJ1-2	TRBV15	-	-	CATSGPGDRSDYGYTF	TGTGCCACCAGCGGGCCGGGCGACAGGTCGGACTATGGCTACACCTTC
TRBJ2-5	TRBV11-2	-	-	CASTLRADQETQYF	TGTGCCAGCACCCTTAGGGCGGACCAAGAGACCCAGTACTTC
TRBJ1-5	TRBV7-6	-	-	CASSLGPVGQPQHF	TGTGCCAGCAGCTTAGGCCCTGTAGGTCAGCCCCAGCATTTT
TRBJ2-5	TRBV18	-	-	CASSPTLFTETLQETQYF	TGTGCCAGCTCACCGACCTTGTTCACAGAAACCTTACAAGAGACCCAGTACTTC
TRBJ2-7	TRBV6-1	TRBD2	-	CASSENSGVTYEQYF	TGTGCCAGCAGCGAAAATAGCGGGGTGACCTACGAGCAGTACTTC
TRBJ1-2	TRBV27	-	-	CASSETPLANYGYTF	TGTGCCAGCAGTGAGACCCCGCTAGCTAACTATGGCTACACCTTC
TRBJ1-2	TRBV29-1	TRBD1	-	CSVIQGFGYTF	TGCAGCGTAATACAGGGGTTTGGCTACACCTTC
TRBJ1-1	TRBV27	-	-	CASSFQGSEAFF	TGTGCCAGCAGTTTCCAGGGTTCTGAAGCTTTCTTT
TRBJ2-7	TRBV6-1	-	-	CASSQGREQYF	TGTGCCAGCAGTCAGGGGAGGGAGCAGTACTTC
TRBJ1-5	TRBV6-5	-	few	CASSYSEGGQPQHF	TGTGCCAGCAGTTACTCGGAGGGAGGACAGCCCCAGCATTTT
TRBJ1-2	TRBV5-4	TRBD1	once	CASSLGEGALGYTF	TGTGCCAGCAGCTTGGGGGAGGGGGCGCTTGGCTACACCTTC
TRBJ1-2	TRBV27	TRBD1	-	CASSLYRGHPLGYTF	TGTGCCAGCAGTTTATACAGGGGGCATCCTTTGGGCTACACCTTC
TRBJ2-1	TRBV13	TRBD2	-	CASSFGSGRGVHEQFF	TGTGCCAGCAGCTTTGGTAGCGGGAGAGGCGTCCATGAGCAGTTCTTC
TRBJ2-3	TRBV11-3	TRBD2	-	CASSRRGENADTQYF	TGTGCCAGCAGCCGCCGGGGGGAGAATGCAGATACGCAGTATTTT
TRBJ2-3	TRBV4-2	-	once	CASSQVLLDTGGTDTQYF	TGTGCCAGCAGCCAAGTTCTTCTGGACACCGGAGGCACAGATACGCAGTATTTT
TRBJ2-1	TRBV15	-	-	CATSRDSGRGQFF	TGTGCCACCAGCAGAGATTCCGGGCGAGGGCAGTTCTTC
TRBJ2-7	TRBV15	TRBD2	-	CATSREAGAAYEQYF	TGTGCCACCAGCAGAGAGGCGGGAGCGGCTTACGAGCAGTACTTC
TRBJ2-2	TRBV4-3	-	-	CASSQDLGGELFF	TGCGCCAGCAGCCAAGATCTTGGCGGGGAGCTGTTTTTT
TRBJ2-6	TRBV7-8	TRBD1	-	CASSSEITGAVGPGANVLTF	TGTGCCAGCAGCTCGGAAATAACAGGGGCCGTTGGGCCTGGGGCCAACGTCCTGACTTTC
TRBJ2-3	TRBV28	-	-	CASSWRDHTDTQYF	TGTGCCAGCAGTTGGCGGGATCACACAGATACGCAGTATTTT
TRBJ1-2	TRBV9	TRBD1	-	CASSVGSEGTGGEGYTF	TGTGCCAGCAGCGTAGGTTCAGAAGGGACAGGCGGCGAGGGCTACACCTTC
TRBJ1-1	TRBV28	TRBD1	-	CASTPSTGEEAFF	TGTGCCAGCACCCCGTCGACAGGGGAGGAAGCTTTCTTT
TRBJ2-5	TRBV7-9	-	-	CASSSRGDGEAETQYF	TGTGCCAGCAGCTCCAGGGGGGACGGGGAGGCAGAGACCCAGTACTTC
TRBJ2-3	TRBV13	-	-	CASSPGDTQYF	TGTGCCAGCAGCCCGGGGGATACGCAGTATTTT
TRBJ2-7	TRBV9	-	once	CASSPRGGHEQYF	TGTGCCAGCAGCCCGAGGGGTGGTCACGAGCAGTACTTC
TRBJ1-1	TRBV11-2	-	-	CASSLYSTEAFF	TGTGCCAGCAGCTTGTATAGCACTGAAGCTTTCTTT
TRBJ2-5	TRBV1	-	-	CTSSSQEGLAARETQYF	TGCACCAGCAGCAGCCAAGAAGGGCTAGCGGCTCGTGAGACCCAGTACTTC
TRBJ1-1	TRBV11-3	-	-	CASIQTYGYTEAFF	TGTGCCAGCATCCAAACTTATGGGTACACTGAAGCTTTCTTT
TRBJ1-2	TRBV6-6	-	-	CASSYSAGVYGYTF	TGTGCCAGCAGTTACTCAGCCGGGGTCTATGGCTACACCTTC
TRBJ2-5	TRBV7-9	-	-	CASSQVHRETQYF	TGCGCCAGCAGCCAAGTTCACAGGGAGACCCAGTACTTC
TRBJ2-3	TRBV30	-	-	CAWKTEHSTDTQYF	TGTGCCTGGAAGACAGAACATAGCACAGATACGCAGTATTTT
TRBJ1-3	TRBV10-2	-	-	CASSESRVAGNTIYF	TGCGCCAGCAGTGAGTCGAGGGTAGCCGGAAACACCATATATTTT
TRBJ2-7	TRBV5-1	TRBD1	once	CASSLWDRANEQYF	TGCGCCAGCAGCTTGTGGGACAGGGCCAACGAGCAGTACTTC
TRBJ2-1	TRBV16	TRBD2	few	CASSLAAASYNEQFF	TGTGCCAGCAGTCTAGCGGCAGCCTCCTACAATGAGCAGTTCTTC
TRBJ2-2	TRBV27	-	-	CASSLGLGSGELFF	TGTGCCAGCAGTCTAGGACTGGGGAGCGGGGAGCTGTTTTTT
TRBJ2-5	TRBV10-3	TRBD1	-	CAISRTTDRGDETQYF	TGTGCCATCAGTCGAACCACGGACAGGGGGGACGAGACCCAGTACTTC
TRBJ1-2	TRBV15	-	-	CATSVAQWANYGYTF	TGTGCCACCAGCGTGGCTCAGTGGGCTAACTATGGCTACACCTTC
TRBJ2-4	TRBV27	TRBD2	-	CASSFRAGAAKNIQYF	TGTGCCAGCAGTTTTCGAGCGGGAGCGGCCAAAAACATTCAGTACTTC
TRBJ1-5	TRBV11-2	-	few	CASSLDPGNQPQHF	TGTGCCAGCAGCTTAGATCCGGGCAATCAGCCCCAGCATTTT
TRBJ1-2	TRBV10-3	-	-	CAIRPSTGIYGYTF	TGTGCCATCAGACCCTCGACAGGAATCTATGGCTACACCTTC
TRBJ1-5	TRBV6-1	-	-	CASSFRPQHF	TGTGCCAGCAGTTTTCGGCCCCAGCATTTT
TRBJ2-5	TRBV27	TRBD1	once	CASSLRQGVETQYF	TGTGCCAGCAGTTTAAGACAGGGTGTAGAGACCCAGTACTTC
TRBJ2-2	TRBV28	TRBD2	-	CASTERGDAGELFF	TGTGCCAGCACCGAACGGGGGGATGCCGGGGAGCTGTTTTTT
TRBJ2-7	TRBV6-5	-	-	CASSSLLGSPGQYF	TGTGCCAGCAGTAGTTTATTAGGGAGCCCGGGGCAGTACTTC
TRBJ1-5	TRBV28	TRBD1	-	CASSWTGTQPQHF	TGTGCCAGCAGCTGGACAGGGACTCAGCCCCAGCATTTT
TRBJ2-7	TRBV7-3	-	few	CASSLSAEYEQYF	TGTGCCAGCAGCTTATCTGCGGAGTACGAGCAGTACTTC
TRBJ2-7	TRBV27	-	-	CASSSRSLKPYEQYF	TGTGCCAGCAGTTCCAGATCCCTCAAACCCTACGAGCAGTACTTC
TRBJ2-7	TRBV7-9	-	-	CASSFSGSPSEQYF	TGTGCCAGCAGCTTTAGCGGTAGCCCGTCCGAGCAGTACTTC
TRBJ2-1	TRBV28	-	-	CASSFNEQFF	TGTGCCAGCAGTTTCAATGAGCAGTTCTTC
TRBJ2-1	TRBV30	TRBD2	once	CAWILAGGPNEQFF	TGTGCCTGGATTCTAGCGGGAGGGCCCAATGAGCAGTTCTTC
TRBJ2-5	TRBV5-6	TRBD2	once	CASSPPEGLAGETQYF	TGTGCCAGCAGTCCACCAGAGGGACTAGCGGGAGAGACCCAGTACTTC